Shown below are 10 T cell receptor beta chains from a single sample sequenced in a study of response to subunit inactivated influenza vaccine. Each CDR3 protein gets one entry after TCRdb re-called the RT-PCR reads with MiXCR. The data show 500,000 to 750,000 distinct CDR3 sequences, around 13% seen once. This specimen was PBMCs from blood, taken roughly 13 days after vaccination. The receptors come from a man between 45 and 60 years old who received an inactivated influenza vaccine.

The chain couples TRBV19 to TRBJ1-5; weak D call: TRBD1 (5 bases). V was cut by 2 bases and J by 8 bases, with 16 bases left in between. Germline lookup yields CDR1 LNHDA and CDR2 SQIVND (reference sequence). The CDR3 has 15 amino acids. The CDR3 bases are TGTGCCAGTAGTATAATCGGCCGGGGGGTTGAGCCCCAGCATTTT. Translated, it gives CASSIIGRGVEPQHF. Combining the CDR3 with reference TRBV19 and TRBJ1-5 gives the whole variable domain DGGITQSPKYLFRKEGQNVTLSCEQNLNHDAMYWYRQDPGQGLRLIYYSQIVNDFQKGDIAEGYSVSREKKESFPLTVTSAQKNPTAFYLCASSIIGRGVEPQHFGDGTRLSIL.

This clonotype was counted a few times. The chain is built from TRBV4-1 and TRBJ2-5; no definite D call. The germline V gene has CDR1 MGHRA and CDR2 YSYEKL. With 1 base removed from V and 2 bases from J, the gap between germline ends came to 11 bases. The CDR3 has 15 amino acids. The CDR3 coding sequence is TGCGCCAGCAGCCAAGTTGGTCCGGCACAAGAGACCCAGTACTTC. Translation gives CASSQVGPAQETQYF.

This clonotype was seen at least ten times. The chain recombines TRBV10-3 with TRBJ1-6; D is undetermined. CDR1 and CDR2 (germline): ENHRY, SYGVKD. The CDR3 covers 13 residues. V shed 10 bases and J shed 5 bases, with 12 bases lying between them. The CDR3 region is CANQEVNNSPLHF. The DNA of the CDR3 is TGTGCCAACCAGGAGGTCAATAATTCACCCCTCCACTTT.

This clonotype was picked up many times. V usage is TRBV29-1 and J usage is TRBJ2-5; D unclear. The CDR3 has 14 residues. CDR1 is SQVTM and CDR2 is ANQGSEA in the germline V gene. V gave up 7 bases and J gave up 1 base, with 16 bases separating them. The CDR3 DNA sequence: TGCAGCGCCCGTGCTCGGGCCCTCCAAGAGACCCAGTACTTC. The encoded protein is CSARARALQETQYF.

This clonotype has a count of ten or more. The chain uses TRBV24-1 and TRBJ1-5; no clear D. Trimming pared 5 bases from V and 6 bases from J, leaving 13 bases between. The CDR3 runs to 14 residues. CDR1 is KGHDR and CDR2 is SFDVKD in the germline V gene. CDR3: CATSGRATTQPQHF. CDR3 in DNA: TGTGCCACCAGTGGCCGAGCTACCACTCAGCCCCAGCATTTT.

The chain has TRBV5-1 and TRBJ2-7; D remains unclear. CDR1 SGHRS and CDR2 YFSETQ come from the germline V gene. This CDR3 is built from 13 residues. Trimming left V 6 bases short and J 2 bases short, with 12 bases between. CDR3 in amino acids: CASKGSPTYEQYF. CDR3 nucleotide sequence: TGCGCCAGCAAGGGCAGTCCGACCTACGAGCAGTACTTC.

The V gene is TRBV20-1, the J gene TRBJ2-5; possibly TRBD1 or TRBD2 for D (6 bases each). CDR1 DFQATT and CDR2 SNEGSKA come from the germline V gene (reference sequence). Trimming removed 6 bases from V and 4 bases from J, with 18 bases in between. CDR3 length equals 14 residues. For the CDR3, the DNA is TGCAGTGCAAATGAGGGGGGTATGGGAGAGACCCAGTACTTC. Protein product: CSANEGGMGETQYF.

The DNA for the CDR3 is TGTGCCAGTAGTACCGAAACCGGGGAGCTGTTTTTT. This sequence encodes CASSTETGELFF. The J gene is TRBJ2-2, the V gene TRBV19; no definite D call. The CDR3 runs to 12 residues. V dropped 4 bases and J dropped 5 bases, with 5 bases sitting between them. Germline CDR1 reads LNHDA; CDR2 reads SQIVND (reference sequence).

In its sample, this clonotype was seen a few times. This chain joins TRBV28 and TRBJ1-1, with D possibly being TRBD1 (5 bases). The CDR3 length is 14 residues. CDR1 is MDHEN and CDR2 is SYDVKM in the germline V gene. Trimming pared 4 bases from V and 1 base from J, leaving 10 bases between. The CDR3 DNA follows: TGTGCCAGCAGTTCGCCGGGACCGAACACTGAAGCTTTCTTT. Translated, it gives CASSSPGPNTEAFF.

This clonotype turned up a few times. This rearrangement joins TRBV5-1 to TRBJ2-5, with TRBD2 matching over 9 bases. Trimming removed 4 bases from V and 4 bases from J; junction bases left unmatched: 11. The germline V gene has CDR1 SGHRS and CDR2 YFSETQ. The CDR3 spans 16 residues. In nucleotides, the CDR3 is TGCGCCAGCAGCCCCCAACGAGTAGCGGGGGCAGAGACCCAGTACTTC. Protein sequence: CASSPQRVAGAETQYF.